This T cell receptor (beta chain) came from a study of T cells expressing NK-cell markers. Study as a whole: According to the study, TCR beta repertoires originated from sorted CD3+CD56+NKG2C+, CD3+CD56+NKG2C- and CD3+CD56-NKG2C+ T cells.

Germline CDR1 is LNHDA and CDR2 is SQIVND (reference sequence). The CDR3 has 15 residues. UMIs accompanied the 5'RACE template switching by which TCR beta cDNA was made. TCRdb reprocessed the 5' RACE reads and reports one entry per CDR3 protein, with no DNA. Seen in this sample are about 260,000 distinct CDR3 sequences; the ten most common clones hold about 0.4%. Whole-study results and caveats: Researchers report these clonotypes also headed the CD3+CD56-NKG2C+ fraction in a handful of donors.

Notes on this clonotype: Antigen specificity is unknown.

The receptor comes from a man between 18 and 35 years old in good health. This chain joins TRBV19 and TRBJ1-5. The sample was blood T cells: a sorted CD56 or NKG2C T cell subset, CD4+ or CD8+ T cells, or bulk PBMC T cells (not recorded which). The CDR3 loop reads CASSIVRALNQPQHF.